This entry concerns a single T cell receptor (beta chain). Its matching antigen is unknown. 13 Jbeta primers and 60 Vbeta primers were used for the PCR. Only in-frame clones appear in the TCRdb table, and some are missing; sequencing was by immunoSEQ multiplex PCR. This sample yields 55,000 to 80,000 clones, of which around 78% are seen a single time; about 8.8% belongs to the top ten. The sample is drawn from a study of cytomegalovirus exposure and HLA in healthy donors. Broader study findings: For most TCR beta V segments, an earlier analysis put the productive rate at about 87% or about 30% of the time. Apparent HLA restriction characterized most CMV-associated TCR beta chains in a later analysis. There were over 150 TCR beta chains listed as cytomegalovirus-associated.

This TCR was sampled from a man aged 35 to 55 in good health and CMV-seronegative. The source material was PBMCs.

The CDR3 sequence is CASSSSTGELFF. DNA of the CDR3: TGTGCCAGCAGCTCATCCACCGGGGAGCTGTTTTTT. The chain links TRBV7-9 to TRBJ2-2, with D unclear. The CDR3 spans 12 residues. Trimming shortened V by 4 bases and J by 4 bases, and 4 bases separated the two germline ends. Germline-derived CDR1 and CDR2 are SEHNR and FQNEAQ (reference sequence).